This TCR beta chain comes out of a study of OX40 agonist ivuxolimab in advanced cancers. The study's findings and limits: Dose levels from 0.1 to 3.0 mg/kg saw CD4+ and CD8+ blood T cells expand clonally by week 6.

The timepoints at which blood was sampled were baseline, cycle 4 day 1, and cycle 7 day 1. Germline V gene sequence: CDR1 SNHLY, CDR2 FYNNEI. CDR3 length: 17 residues. V was clipped by 8 bases and J by 3 bases, with 23 bases between them. On this clone: The antigen is unknown.

The method was immunoSEQ multiplex PCR; TCRdb's version includes in-frame clones alone and lacks a portion of them. The data hold about 24,000 clones, with approximately 79% observed a single time. The sequenced sample was CD4+ or CD8+ T cells sorted from blood, obtained in a trial of the OX40 agonist ivuxolimab. This sequence originates from an adult with an advanced solid tumor such as melanoma, head and neck, liver or kidney cancer. The J gene is TRBJ1-5, the V gene TRBV2, with D possibly being TRBD1 (5 bases). The CDR3 DNA reads as TGTGCCAGCTTTGCGGGCCCTCAGGGACCACTCAATCAGCCCCAGCATTTT. Translating it yields CASFAGPQGPLNQPQHF.